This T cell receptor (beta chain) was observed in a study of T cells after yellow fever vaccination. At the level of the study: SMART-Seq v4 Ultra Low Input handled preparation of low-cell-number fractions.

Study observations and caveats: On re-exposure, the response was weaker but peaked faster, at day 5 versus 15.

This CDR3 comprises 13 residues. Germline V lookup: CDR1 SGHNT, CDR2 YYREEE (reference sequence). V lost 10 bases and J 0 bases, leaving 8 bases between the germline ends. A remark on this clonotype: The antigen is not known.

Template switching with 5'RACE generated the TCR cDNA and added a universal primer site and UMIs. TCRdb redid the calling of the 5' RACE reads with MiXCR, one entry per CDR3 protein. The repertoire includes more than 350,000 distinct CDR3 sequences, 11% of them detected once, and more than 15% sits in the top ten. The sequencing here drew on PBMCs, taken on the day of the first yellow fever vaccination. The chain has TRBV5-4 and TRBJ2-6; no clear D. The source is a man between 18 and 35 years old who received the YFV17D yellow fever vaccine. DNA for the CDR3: TGTGCCGCGGTGGGCTCTGGGGCCAACGTCCTGACTTTC. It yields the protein CAAVGSGANVLTF.